This record concerns one T cell receptor beta chain sequence. Original processing methods: Amplified reference gene primers provided the basis for estimating nucleated cell counts. Only in-frame clones appear in the TCRdb table, and some are missing; sequencing was by immunoSEQ multiplex PCR. The V and J calls and clone size are taken from that table; D and trimming were inferred from the DNA. The sample lists about 350,000 clones, approximately 89% occurring once. Germline V gene sequence: CDR1 LNHDA, CDR2 SQIVND (reference sequence). V shed 4 bases, J shed 3 bases, and the junction held 8 bases outside the gene matches. CDR3 size: 15 residues. The data were obtained in a study of blood T cell repertoires in COVID-19.

This receptor was taken from a woman aged 18-30 years who had recovered from COVID-19. The sample consisted of peripheral blood. J is TRBJ1-1 and V is TRBV19, with 7 positions matching TRBD1. DNA of the CDR3: TGTGCCAGTAGTAGGGACAGAAAAGGGGACACTGAAGCTTTCTTT. Amino acids: CASSRDRKGDTEAFF.